Detailed here is one T cell receptor (beta chain). Its antigen is as yet unknown. V shed 6 bases and J 5 bases; nucleotides not matched to a gene: 5. CDR3 size: 16 residues. The time point is: pre-sensitization, week 0. As to treatment: therapeutic diphenylcyclopropenone sensitization with weekly scalp DPC. Phlebotomy was performed prior to application of every patch test. TCRdb ran MiXCR on the RACE reads and lists one entry per CDR3 protein. Altogether under 400,000 distinct CDR3 sequences are present, 5.1% being singletons, with the ten largest covering 2% to 3%. This entry is derived from a study of human T cells and chemical hapten exposure. Across the whole study: The study patch tested 0.01% DPC on the upper back and read results at 6 days. Whole-study results and caveats: There were significantly more large CDR3 similarity clusters among expanded TCRs than among controls. Sensitizing to DPC left TCRs with a frequency above 1 in 1000 unaltered.

The chain has TRBV12-3 or TRBV12-4 and TRBJ2-4; 15 bases line up with TRBD2. The sample was whole blood, taken in connection with sensitization to the hapten diphenylcyclopropenone (DPC). The sequence was obtained from a woman aged 45-59 years with alopecia areata. Some clones in this sample may be carry-over from other donors' samples. CDR3: CASRGLAGGVENIQYF. CDR3 bases: TGTGCCAGCAGGGGACTAGCGGGAGGAGTTGAAAACATTCAGTACTTC.